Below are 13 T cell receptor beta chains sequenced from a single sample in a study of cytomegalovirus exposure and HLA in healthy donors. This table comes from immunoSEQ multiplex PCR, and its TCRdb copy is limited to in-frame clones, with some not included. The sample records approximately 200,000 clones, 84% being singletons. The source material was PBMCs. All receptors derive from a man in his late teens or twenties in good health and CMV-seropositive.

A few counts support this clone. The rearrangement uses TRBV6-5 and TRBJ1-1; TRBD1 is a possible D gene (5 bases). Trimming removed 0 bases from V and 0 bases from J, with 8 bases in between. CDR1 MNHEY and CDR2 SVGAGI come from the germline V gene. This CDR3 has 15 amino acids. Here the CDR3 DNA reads TGTGCCAGCAGTTACTCGGGGCTCATGAACACTGAAGCTTTCTTT. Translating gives CASSYSGLMNTEAFF.

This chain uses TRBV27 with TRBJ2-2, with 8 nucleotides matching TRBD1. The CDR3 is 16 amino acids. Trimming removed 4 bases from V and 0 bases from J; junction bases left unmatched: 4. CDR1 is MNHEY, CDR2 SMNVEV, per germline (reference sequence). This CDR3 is CASSSTGDANTGELFF. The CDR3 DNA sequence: TGTGCCAGCAGTTCGACAGGGGACGCGAACACCGGGGAGCTGTTTTTT.

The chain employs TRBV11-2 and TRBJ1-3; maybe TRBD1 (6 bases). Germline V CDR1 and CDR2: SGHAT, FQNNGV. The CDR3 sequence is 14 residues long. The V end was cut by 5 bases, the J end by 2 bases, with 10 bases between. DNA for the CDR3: TGTGCCAGCAGCCGGGGGGCGCCTGGAAACACCATATATTTT. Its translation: CASSRGAPGNTIYF.

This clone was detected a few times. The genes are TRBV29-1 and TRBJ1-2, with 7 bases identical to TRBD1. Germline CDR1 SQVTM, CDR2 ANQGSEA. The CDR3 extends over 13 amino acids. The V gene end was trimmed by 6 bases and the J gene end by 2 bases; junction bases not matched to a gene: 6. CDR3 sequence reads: CSVAGTANYGYTF. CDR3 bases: TGCAGCGTAGCCGGGACAGCAAACTATGGCTACACCTTC.

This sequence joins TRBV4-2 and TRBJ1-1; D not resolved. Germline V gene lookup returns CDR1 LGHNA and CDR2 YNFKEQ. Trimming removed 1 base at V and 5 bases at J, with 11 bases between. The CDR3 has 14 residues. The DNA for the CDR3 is TGTGCCAGCAGCCAAGGAGGGAGAACAACTGAAGCTTTCTTT. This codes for CASSQGGRTTEAFF.

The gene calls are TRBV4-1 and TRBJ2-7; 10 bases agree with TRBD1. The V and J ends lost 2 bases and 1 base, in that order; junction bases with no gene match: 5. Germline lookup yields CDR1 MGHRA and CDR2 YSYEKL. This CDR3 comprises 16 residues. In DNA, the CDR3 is TGCGCCAGCAGCCAATCCGCGGGACAGGGGTCCTACGAGCAGTACTTC. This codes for CASSQSAGQGSYEQYF.

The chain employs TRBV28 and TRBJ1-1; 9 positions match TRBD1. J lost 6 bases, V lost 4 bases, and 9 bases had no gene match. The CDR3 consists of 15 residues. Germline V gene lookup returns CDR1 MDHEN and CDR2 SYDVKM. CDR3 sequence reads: CASSSYTGGHAEAFF. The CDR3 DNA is TGTGCCAGCAGTTCCTATACAGGGGGCCATGCTGAAGCTTTCTTT.

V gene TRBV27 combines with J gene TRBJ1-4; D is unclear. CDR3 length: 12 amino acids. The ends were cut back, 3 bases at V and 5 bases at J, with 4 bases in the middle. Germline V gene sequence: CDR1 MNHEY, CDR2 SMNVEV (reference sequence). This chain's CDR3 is CASSFLNEKLFF. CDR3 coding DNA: TGTGCCAGCAGTTTCCTAAATGAAAAACTGTTTTTT.

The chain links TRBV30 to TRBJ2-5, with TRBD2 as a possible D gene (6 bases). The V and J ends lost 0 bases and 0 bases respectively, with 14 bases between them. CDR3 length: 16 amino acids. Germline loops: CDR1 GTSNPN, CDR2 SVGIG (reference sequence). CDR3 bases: TGTGCCTGGAGTGTACGGGCGGGGCGGTACCAAGAGACCCAGTACTTC. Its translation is CAWSVRAGRYQETQYF.

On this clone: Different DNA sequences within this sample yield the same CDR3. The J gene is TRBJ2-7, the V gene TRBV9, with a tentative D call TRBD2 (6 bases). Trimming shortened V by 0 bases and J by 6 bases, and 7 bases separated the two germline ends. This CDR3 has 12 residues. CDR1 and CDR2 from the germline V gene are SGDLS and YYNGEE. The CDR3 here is CASSVVGGEQYF. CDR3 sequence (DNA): TGTGCCAGCAGCGTAGTCGGGGGCGAGCAGTACTTC.

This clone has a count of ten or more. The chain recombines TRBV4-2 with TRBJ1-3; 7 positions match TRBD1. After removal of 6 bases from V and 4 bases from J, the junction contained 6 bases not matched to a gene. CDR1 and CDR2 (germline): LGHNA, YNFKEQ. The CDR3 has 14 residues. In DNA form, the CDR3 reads TGTGCCAGCAGTTTGACAGGGACAGGAAACACCATATATTTT. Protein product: CASSLTGTGNTIYF.

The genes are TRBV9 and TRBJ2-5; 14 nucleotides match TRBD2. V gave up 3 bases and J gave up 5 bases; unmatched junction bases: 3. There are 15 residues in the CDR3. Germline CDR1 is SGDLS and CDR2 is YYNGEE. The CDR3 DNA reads TGTGCCAGCAGCGGACTAGCGGGAGGGCGGGAGACCCAGTACTTC. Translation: CASSGLAGGRETQYF.

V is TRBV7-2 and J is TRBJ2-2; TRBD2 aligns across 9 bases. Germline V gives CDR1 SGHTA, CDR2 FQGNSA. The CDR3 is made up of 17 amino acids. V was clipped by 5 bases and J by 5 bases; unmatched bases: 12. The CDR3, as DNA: TGTGCCAGCAGCGGACGGGGCGGGAGGGTGGTAACCGGGGAGCTGTTTTTT. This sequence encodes CASSGRGGRVVTGELFF.